This is a list of T cell receptor beta chains from one sample in a study of shared clonotypes between healthy human individuals. The repertoire was sequenced with immunoSEQ multiplex PCR; TCRdb's copy has only in-frame clones and lacks some. The data hold roughly 2.2 million clones, with approximately 95% observed a single time. The sample taken for sequencing was naive CD4+ T cells from PBMCs. These receptors were taken from a man aged 18 to 30 in good health. Some clones in this sample may be carry-over from other donors' samples. Each CDR3 is given with its conserved first and last residue. Fields, in order: clone size, J gene, D gene, V gene, CDR3 protein, CDR3 DNA. A D gene is named only where the DNA matches it firmly. Where a row states a size, it is once, few, many or the class of an expanded clone; other rows omit it.

clone_size: NA; j_call: TRBJ2-2; d_call: NA; v_call: TRBV28; cdr3_aa: CASSLVDLQRLTGELFF; cdr3_nt: TGTGCCAGCAGTTTAGTTGACCTACAAAGGCTCACCGGGGAGCTGTTTTTT
clone_size: NA; j_call: TRBJ2-3; d_call: NA; v_call: TRBV2; cdr3_aa: CASSDLLPIGDTQYF; cdr3_nt: TGTGCCAGCAGTGACTTATTGCCAATTGGCGATACGCAGTATTTT
clone_size: once; j_call: TRBJ1-1; d_call: TRBD1; v_call: TRBV25-1; cdr3_aa: CASSVAGGSGTEAFF; cdr3_nt: TGTGCCAGCAGTGTGGCAGGGGGTAGCGGTACTGAAGCTTTCTTT
clone_size: NA; j_call: TRBJ1-1; d_call: TRBD1; v_call: TRBV29-1; cdr3_aa: CSAADRVPEAFF; cdr3_nt: TGCAGCGCCGCCGACAGGGTGCCTGAAGCTTTCTTT
clone_size: NA; j_call: TRBJ2-3; d_call: TRBD2; v_call: TRBV7-3; cdr3_aa: CASSFLPSGRVDTQYF; cdr3_nt: TGTGCCAGCAGCTTCTTGCCTAGCGGGAGAGTAGATACGCAGTATTTT
clone_size: NA; j_call: TRBJ1-2; d_call: NA; v_call: TRBV2; cdr3_aa: CASSDSDTRPRSNYGYTF; cdr3_nt: TGTGCCAGCAGTGACTCGGACACCCGACCCCGGAGTAACTATGGCTACACCTTC
clone_size: NA; j_call: TRBJ1-4; d_call: NA; v_call: TRBV19; cdr3_aa: CASSRTFGEKLFF; cdr3_nt: TGTGCCAGCTCGCGCACCTTTGGGGAAAAACTGTTTTTT
clone_size: NA; j_call: TRBJ2-1; d_call: TRBD1; v_call: TRBV9; cdr3_aa: CASSVGGGPYNEQFF; cdr3_nt: TGTGCCAGCAGCGTAGGAGGGGGCCCCTACAATGAGCAGTTCTTC
clone_size: once; j_call: TRBJ2-1; d_call: TRBD2; v_call: TRBV9; cdr3_aa: CASSAPRASGSYNEQFF; cdr3_nt: TGTGCCAGCAGCGCCCCTCGAGCTAGCGGCTCCTACAATGAGCAGTTCTTC
clone_size: once; j_call: TRBJ2-3; d_call: TRBD1; v_call: TRBV7-7; cdr3_aa: CASSEAPGQRADTQYF; cdr3_nt: TGTGCCAGCAGCGAGGCTCCGGGACAGAGGGCAGATACGCAGTATTTT
clone_size: NA; j_call: TRBJ2-1; d_call: TRBD1; v_call: TRBV5-1; cdr3_aa: CASKDGQGANEQFF; cdr3_nt: TGCGCCAGCAAGGATGGACAGGGGGCCAATGAGCAGTTCTTC
clone_size: NA; j_call: TRBJ2-1; d_call: TRBD2; v_call: TRBV4-3; cdr3_aa: CASSQDLRGGFDNEQFF; cdr3_nt: TGCGCCAGCAGCCAAGATCTTCGGGGGGGTTTCGACAATGAGCAGTTCTTC
clone_size: once; j_call: TRBJ1-5; d_call: NA; v_call: TRBV28; cdr3_aa: CAITRSNQPQHF; cdr3_nt: TGTGCCATCACCCGTAGCAATCAGCCCCAGCATTTT
clone_size: NA; j_call: TRBJ2-7; d_call: TRBD2; v_call: TRBV5-1; cdr3_aa: CASSRVTSALAGGLREQYF; cdr3_nt: TGCGCCAGCAGCCGTGTTACTTCAGCTTTAGCGGGAGGCCTGAGGGAGCAGTACTTC
clone_size: NA; j_call: TRBJ2-7; d_call: NA; v_call: TRBV28; cdr3_aa: CASSLGVFQLIREQYF; cdr3_nt: TGTGCCAGCAGTTTGGGGGTATTCCAATTAATACGCGAGCAGTACTTC
clone_size: NA; j_call: TRBJ2-7; d_call: TRBD2; v_call: TRBV6-5; cdr3_aa: CASSAISGSPYEQYF; cdr3_nt: TGTGCCAGCAGTGCTATCAGCGGGAGTCCATACGAGCAGTACTTC
clone_size: once; j_call: TRBJ1-1; d_call: NA; v_call: TRBV6-1; cdr3_aa: CASRVDSAAGTEAFF; cdr3_nt: TGTGCCAGCAGGGTGGACAGCGCGGCGGGCACTGAAGCTTTCTTT
clone_size: few; j_call: TRBJ1-1; d_call: NA; v_call: TRBV11-3; cdr3_aa: CASSLGEGVVF; cdr3_nt: TGTGCCAGCAGCTTAGGGGAGGGGGTTGTCTTT
clone_size: NA; j_call: TRBJ1-5; d_call: TRBD1; v_call: TRBV4-1; cdr3_aa: CASSQDAGGGNSNQPQHF; cdr3_nt: TGCGCCAGCAGCCAAGACGCAGGGGGTGGAAATAGCAATCAGCCCCAGCATTTT
clone_size: NA; j_call: TRBJ1-2; d_call: TRBD1; v_call: TRBV5-1; cdr3_aa: CASVLTSGTGLTF; cdr3_nt: TGCGCCAGCGTGTTAACAAGCGGGACAGGTCTGACCTTC